One and the same sample provided the 14 T cell receptor beta chains below, sequenced in a study of early T cells in non-severe SARS-CoV-2 infection. From the 5' RACE reads, TCRdb called clonotypes with MiXCR, one entry per CDR3 protein. The repertoire holds about 100,000 distinct CDR3 sequences, with roughly 11% as singletons. Source material: whole blood. The receptors originated from an adult who was a healthcare worker with PCR-confirmed SARS-CoV-2 infection or an uninfected control (not recorded which).

The rearrangement joins TRBV18 to TRBJ1-1; D call uncertain. Germline V gene sequence: CDR1 KGHSH, CDR2 LQKENI. The CDR3 loop spans 13 amino acids. The germline V and J ends were trimmed by 3 bases and 5 bases, with 10 bases remaining between them. The DNA of the CDR3 is TGTGCCAGCTCACCGGGTCTAAGGACTGAAGCTTTCTTT. This gives the protein CASSPGLRTEAFF. The full variable domain, rest sourced from reference TRBV18 and TRBJ1-1, is NAGVMQNPRHLVRRRGQEARLRCSPMKGHSHVYWYRQLPEEGLKFMVYLQKENIIDESGMPKERFSAEFPKEGPSILRIQQVVRGDSAAYFCASSPGLRTEAFFGQGTRLTVV.

The chain joins TRBV12-3 or TRBV12-4 to TRBJ1-2; D gene uncertain. V was clipped by 0 bases and J by 7 bases, with 9 bases between them. The CDR3 length is 13 residues. The CDR3 sequence is CASSLAGLSGYTF. DNA of the CDR3: TGTGCCAGCAGTTTAGCAGGACTGAGTGGCTACACCTTC.

This clonotype has at least ten counts. This chain joins TRBV7-9 and TRBJ1-1; no definite D call. Germline V lookup: CDR1 SEHNR, CDR2 FQNEAQ (reference sequence). The CDR3 sequence is 15 residues long. V lost 5 bases to trimming and J lost 3 bases, with 16 bases between them. The CDR3 sequence is CASSPDLGPHTEAFF. The CDR3 DNA reads TGTGCCAGCAGCCCAGATTTGGGCCCTCACACTGAAGCTTTCTTT.

The CDR3 DNA is TGTGCCAGCAGCTTAGGCTACTACGAGCAGTACTTC. Its protein product is CASSLGYYEQYF. The chain joins TRBV11-2 to TRBJ2-7; D is undetermined. The CDR3 length is 12 residues. The ends were cut back, 1 base at V and 3 bases at J, with 4 bases in the middle. CDR1 and CDR2 from the germline V gene are SGHAT and FQNNGV.

This clonotype was counted a few times. The chain recombines TRBV30 with TRBJ2-2; 7 bases map to TRBD1. The V and J ends lost 4 bases and 0 bases, in that order; junction bases with no gene match: 8. The CDR3 contains 16 residues. The germline V gene encodes CDR1 GTSNPN and CDR2 SVGIG (reference sequence). The CDR3 DNA reads as TGTGCCTGGACGGCGTCTGGGACAGCGAACACCGGGGAGCTGTTTTTT. Amino acid sequence: CAWTASGTANTGELFF.

The genes are TRBV9 and TRBJ2-2, with D uncertain. The CDR3 has 12 amino acids. Germline V CDR1 and CDR2: SGDLS, YYNGEE. V dropped 2 bases and J dropped 8 bases, with 7 bases sitting between them. The CDR3 region is CASSVVWGELFF. DNA of the CDR3: TGTGCCAGCAGCGTTGTTTGGGGGGAGCTGTTTTTT.

This clonotype was recorded at least ten times. V and J are TRBV10-2 and TRBJ1-1; D is unresolved. The CDR3 covers 14 residues. Trimming cost V 6 bases and J 0 bases, with 11 bases left between them. The germline CDR1 and CDR2 sequences are WSHSY and SAAADI. In DNA form, the CDR3 reads TGCGCCAGCAGAGATACGGCCATGAACACTGAAGCTTTCTTT. Its translation is CASRDTAMNTEAFF.

The V call is TRBV19, the J call TRBJ2-1, with a weak D call TRBD1 (6 bases). The length of the CDR3 is 13 residues. Germline assignment: CDR1 LNHDA and CDR2 SQIVND (reference sequence). V was trimmed by 6 bases and J by 5 bases, leaving 11 bases between them. CDR3 nucleotides: TGTGCCAGTAGATCCAGGGGAAACAATGAGCAGTTCTTC. Its protein product is CASRSRGNNEQFF.

This chain links TRBV29-1 with TRBJ1-1; D gene uncertain. The CDR3 covers 11 residues. V gave up 3 bases and J gave up 3 bases, with 5 bases separating them. Germline V gene data show CDR1 as SQVTM and CDR2 as ANQGSEA. The CDR3 spells CSVEGHTEAFF. The CDR3 DNA reads TGCAGCGTTGAGGGTCACACTGAAGCTTTCTTT.

This clonotype was counted ten times or more. The CDR3 region is CASSLDRLHNTGELFF. The CDR3, as DNA: TGCGCCAGCAGCTTGGATAGACTACACAACACCGGGGAGCTGTTTTTT. The chain has TRBV5-1 and TRBJ2-2; D possibly corresponds to TRBD2 (5 bases). The germline gives CDR1 SGHRS, CDR2 YFSETQ. CDR3 length: 16 amino acids. V gave up 0 bases and J gave up 2 bases, with 11 bases separating them.

This rearrangement joins TRBV6-2 or TRBV6-3 to TRBJ1-2; D is ambiguous. Trimming shortened V by 7 bases and J by 8 bases, and 17 bases separated the two germline ends. Germline V gene lookup returns CDR1 MNHEY and CDR2 SVGEGT. The CDR3 spans 13 residues. The CDR3 nucleotides are TGTGCCAGCACTCCCAGGCGGACGGACGGCTACACCTTC. Translation: CASTPRRTDGYTF.

At least ten counts were recorded for this clonotype. This rearrangement joins TRBV12-3 or TRBV12-4 to TRBJ1-1, with no clear D. The CDR3 covers 12 residues. V was clipped by 3 bases and J by 2 bases, with 4 bases between them. In DNA, the CDR3 is TGTGCCAGCAGTTTGGGCAACACTGAAGCTTTCTTT. Protein product: CASSLGNTEAFF.

The sample holds many counts of this clonotype. This rearrangement joins TRBV5-6 to TRBJ2-1, with D possibly being TRBD2 (6 bases). This CDR3 contains 18 residues. CDR1 is SGHDT, CDR2 YYEEEE, per germline. V lost 2 bases, J lost 8 bases, and 26 bases lay in between. The DNA of the CDR3 is TGTGCCAGCAGCTTCGCTTATCGCATGACTAGTGATTCGGATGAGCAGTTCTTC. Translating it yields CASSFAYRMTSDSDEQFF. Supplemented by reference TRBV5-6 and TRBJ2-1, the full variable domain reads DAGVTQSPTHLIKTRGQQVTLRCSPKSGHDTVSWYQQALGQGPQFIFQYYEEEERQRGNFPDRFSGHQFPNYSSELNVNALLLGDSALYLCASSFAYRMTSDSDEQFFGPGTRLTVL.

Turning to this clonotype: At one boundary the junction diverges from the germline segment, which might be a read error. This chain links TRBV20-1 with TRBJ2-3; D is perhaps TRBD1 or TRBD2 (6 bases each). CDR3 size: 14 residues. The germline gives CDR1 DFQATT, CDR2 SNEGSKA (reference sequence). In nucleotides, the CDR3 is TGCAGTGCGGACAGAGGGCCCGGGGGAGATTCGCAGTATTTT. It is translated as CSADRGPGGDSQYF.